The clone carrying this TCR beta chain was detected a few times. This sample was taken from a study of blood T cell repertoires in COVID-19. Study summary: COVID-19 samples collected from the United States, Italy and Spain covered acute and convalescent phases. T cells, B-cell-depleted T cells, or PBMCs supplied cDNA or gDNA.

In the original processing: Amplifying reference gene primers gave estimates of nucleated cell counts. Assay: immunoSEQ multiplex PCR; the TCRdb copy retains only in-frame clones and omits some. V and J calls and clone size are as listed in that table; D and trimming were resolved from the DNA. Of 70,000 to 85,000 clones listed, over 70% are singletons. The CDR3 is 14 residues long. Looked up from germline, CDR1 is LGHNA and CDR2 is YSLEER. The V segment lost 3 bases and the J segment 5 bases; nucleotides outside the gene matches: 5. This sequence was found in a man older than 75 with active or convalescent COVID-19. The genes are TRBV4-3 and TRBJ2-7, with 9 bases aligning to TRBD1. Sequenced input: peripheral blood. The CDR3 bases are TGCGCCAGCAGCCATTCGACAGGGGGGGACGAGCAGTACTTC. It is translated as CASSHSTGGDEQYF.